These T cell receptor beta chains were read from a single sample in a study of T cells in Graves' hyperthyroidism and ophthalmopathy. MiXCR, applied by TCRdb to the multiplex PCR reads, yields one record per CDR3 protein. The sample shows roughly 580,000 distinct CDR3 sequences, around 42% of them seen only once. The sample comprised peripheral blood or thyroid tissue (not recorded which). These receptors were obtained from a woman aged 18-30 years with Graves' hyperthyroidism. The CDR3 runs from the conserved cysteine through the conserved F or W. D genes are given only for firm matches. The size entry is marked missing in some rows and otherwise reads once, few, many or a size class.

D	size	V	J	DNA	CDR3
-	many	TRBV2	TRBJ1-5	TGTGCCAGCAGTAACAGGGTTGGCAATCAGCCCCAGCATTTT	CASSNRVGNQPQHF
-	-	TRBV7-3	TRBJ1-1	TGTGCCGGCAGTTACAACACTGAAGCTTTCTTT	CAGSYNTEAFF
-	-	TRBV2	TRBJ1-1	TGTGCCAGCAGCCAAGAGGGATATCCACGGGACACTGAAGCTTTCTTT	CASSQEGYPRDTEAFF
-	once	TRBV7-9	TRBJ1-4	TGTGCCAGCAGCTTAGCCCGGACAGCTAATGAAAAACTGTTTTTT	CASSLARTANEKLFF
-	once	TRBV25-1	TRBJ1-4	TGTGCCAGCAGCCAAGATAAGGGGATAGTAGGGGAAAAACTGTTTTTT	CASSQDKGIVGEKLFF
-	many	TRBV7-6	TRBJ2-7	TGTGCCAGCAGCAGGGGGGCCTACGAGCAGTACTTC	CASSRGAYEQYF
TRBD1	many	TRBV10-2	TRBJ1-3	TGCGCCAGCAGTGAGTCAAGGACAGGACGAAACACCATATATTTT	CASSESRTGRNTIYF
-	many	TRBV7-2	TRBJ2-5	TGTGCCAGCAGCCAAGGGGAGACCCAGTACTTC	CASSQGETQYF
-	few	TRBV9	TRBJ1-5	TGTGCCAGCAGCGAACAAGGTCAGGGCAATCAGCCCCAGCATTTT	CASSEQGQGNQPQHF
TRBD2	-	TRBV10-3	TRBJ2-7	TGTGCCATCAACAGCTCACCCGGACTAGCGGACTACGAGCAGTACTTC	CAINSSPGLADYEQYF
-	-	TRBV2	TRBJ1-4	TGTGCCATCAGGGGATTTGCAACTAATGAAAAACTGTTTTTT	CAIRGFATNEKLFF
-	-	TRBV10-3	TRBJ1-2	TGTGCCATCAGTGGAGTCGGGTTTGGCTACACCTTC	CAISGVGFGYTF
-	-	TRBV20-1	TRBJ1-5	TGCAGTGCTAAGCGAATGTTAAGCAATCAGCCCCAGCATTTT	CSAKRMLSNQPQHF
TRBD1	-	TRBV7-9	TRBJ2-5	TGTGCCAGCAGAGAGTCCGGGACAGAGAAGACCCAGTACTTC	CASRESGTEKTQYF
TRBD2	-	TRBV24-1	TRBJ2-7	TGTGCTGAACCGGGACTAGCGGATCTCTCCTACGAGCAGTACTTC	CAEPGLADLSYEQYF
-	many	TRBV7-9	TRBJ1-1	TGTGCCAGCAGATCGTACAGCACTGAAGCTTTCTTT	CASRSYSTEAFF
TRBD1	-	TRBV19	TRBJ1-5	TGTGCCAGTAGTACCCCCAGGACAGGGGGGGATCAGCCCCAGCATTTT	CASSTPRTGGDQPQHF
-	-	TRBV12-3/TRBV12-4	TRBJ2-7	TGTGCCAGCAGTTACCTATCAGGGGACGAGCAGTACTTC	CASSYLSGDEQYF
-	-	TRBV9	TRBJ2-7	TGTGCCAGCAGCGTAAGTCCCACTTCCTACGAGCAGTACTTC	CASSVSPTSYEQYF
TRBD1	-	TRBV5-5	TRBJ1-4	TGTGCCAGCAGTCAAGGGGGCGTCAATGAAAAACTGTTTTTT	CASSQGGVNEKLFF
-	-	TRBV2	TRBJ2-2	TGTGCCAGCAGCTTGAAGGGGCACCTAAACACCGGGGAGCTGTTTTTT	CASSLKGHLNTGELFF
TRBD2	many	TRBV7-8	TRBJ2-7	TGTGCCAGCAGCTTAGGGGGCGGGAGCTCCTACGAGCAGTACTTC	CASSLGGGSSYEQYF
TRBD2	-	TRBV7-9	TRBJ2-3	TGTGCCAGCACCCCCACCCGGACTAGCGGCACAGATACGCAGTATTTT	CASTPTRTSGTDTQYF
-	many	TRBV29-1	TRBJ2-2	TGCAGCGTTTTTCAGTACACCGGGGAGCTGTTTTTT	CSVFQYTGELFF
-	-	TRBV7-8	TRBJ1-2	TGTGCCAGCAGCTTATCGACAGGAAACTATGGCTACACCTTC	CASSLSTGNYGYTF
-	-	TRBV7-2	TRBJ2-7	TGCGCCAGCAGCCAAGATCTGTTACAGGCCACTACGGAGCAGTACTTC	CASSQDLLQATTEQYF
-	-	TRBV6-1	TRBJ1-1	TGTGCCAGCAGCAAGGGTGAGAACACTGAAGCTTTCTTT	CASSKGENTEAFF
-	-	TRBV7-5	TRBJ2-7	-	CISVPRTGAGGHPLYEQYF
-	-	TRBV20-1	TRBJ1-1	TGCAGTGCTACCATGAACACTGAAGCTTTCTTT	CSATMNTEAFF
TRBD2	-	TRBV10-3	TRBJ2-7	TGTGCCAGCAGTCCCGGGACTAGAGGTTACGAGCAGTACTTC	CASSPGTRGYEQYF
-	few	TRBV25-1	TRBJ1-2	TGTGCCAGCGTTGAAGGACAGACGAACTATGGCTACACCTTC	CASVEGQTNYGYTF
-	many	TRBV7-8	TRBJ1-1	TGTGCCAGCAGCTTAGGACGCGCAAGCACTGAAGCTTTCTTT	CASSLGRASTEAFF
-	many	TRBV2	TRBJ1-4	TGTGCCAGCAGCCCCGAACCAGATGAAAAACTGTTTTTT	CASSPEPDEKLFF
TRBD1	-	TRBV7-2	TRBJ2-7	TGTGCCAGCAGCCAAGAGGGGACAGGGGCGTCCTACGAGCAGTACTTC	CASSQEGTGASYEQYF
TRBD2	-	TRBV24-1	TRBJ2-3	TGTGCCACCAGTGATCGAGGACTAGCGGGAAGCACAGATACGCAGTATTTT	CATSDRGLAGSTDTQYF
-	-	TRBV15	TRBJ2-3	TGTGCCACCAGCAGAGGTACAGATACGCAGTATTTT	CATSRGTDTQYF
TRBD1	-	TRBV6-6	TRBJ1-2	TGTGCCAGCAGTTCCCCGGGACAGGGGAGGGACTATGGCTACACCTTC	CASSSPGQGRDYGYTF
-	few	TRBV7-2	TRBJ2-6	TGTGCCAGCAGTTCCCGGGGCTTCAACGTCCTGACTTTC	CASSSRGFNVLTF
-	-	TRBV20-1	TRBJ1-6	TGCAGTGCTAGAGACGGGGGTAATAATTCACCCCTCCACTTT	CSARDGGNNSPLHF
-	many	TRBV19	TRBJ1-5	TGTGCCAGTAGAAGGACAGCGGCTCAGCCCCAGCATTTT	CASRRTAAQPQHF